The 26 T cell receptor beta chains given below trace back to one sample, sequenced in a study of T-cell reconstitution after alpha-beta-depleted transplantation in children. Researchers prepared the TCRbeta library using unique molecular identifiers, the study reports. In TCRdb, the PCR reads were re-called with MiXCR into one record per CDR3 protein. The data hold a few hundred thousand distinct CDR3 sequences, with roughly 15% observed a single time. The sample in question was PBMCs, mostly from graft donor cells, obtained 360 days after TCRalphabeta/CD19-depleted stem cell transplant. These receptors were obtained from a boy younger than two who had a stem cell transplant for Wiskott-Aldrich syndrome, so the T cells may come from the graft donor.

A few counts support this clonotype. The chain employs TRBV4-1 and TRBJ1-3; 8 bases align to TRBD1. CDR3 length: 15 amino acids. Germline CDR1 reads MGHRA; CDR2 reads YSYEKL. V lost 3 bases, J lost 4 bases, and 5 bases stayed unmatched. In nucleotides, the CDR3 is TGCGCCAGCAGCCATATCGGGACAGGAGGAAACACCATATATTTT. This sequence encodes CASSHIGTGGNTIYF.

This clonotype appeared a single time. The V call is TRBV5-1, the J call TRBJ2-3, with D perhaps TRBD1 or TRBD2 (5 bases each). The V and J ends lost 1 base and 2 bases respectively, with 14 bases between them. The V gene's germline CDR1 is SGHRS and CDR2 YFSETQ. CDR3 length equals 16 residues. In nucleotides, the CDR3 is TGCGCCAGCAGCTTGAGATGGCTAGGGACCACAGATACGCAGTATTTT. It codes for CASSLRWLGTTDTQYF.

The V gene is TRBV7-9, the J gene TRBJ2-5; 11 nucleotides match TRBD2. Germline CDR1 SEHNR, CDR2 FQNEAQ (reference sequence). This CDR3 is built from 21 residues. The ends lost 5 bases at V and 2 bases at J; junction bases unmatched: 22. As DNA, the CDR3 is TGTGCCAGCAGCCTACCAGGACCCTCTAGCGGGGGGATGTGGGGTCAAGAGACCCAGTACTTC. This sequence encodes CASSLPGPSSGGMWGQETQYF. Filled out from reference TRBV7-9 and TRBJ2-5, the complete variable domain reads DTGVSQNPRHKITKRGQNVTFRCDPISEHNRLYWYRQTLGQGPEFLTYFQNEAQLEKSRLLSDRFSAERPKGSFSTLEIQRTEQGDSAMYLCASSLPGPSSGGMWGQETQYFGPGTRLLVL.

The rearrangement uses TRBV29-1 and TRBJ1-2; the match to TRBD1 covers 9 bases. Germline loops: CDR1 SQVTM, CDR2 ANQGSEA. There are 12 residues in the CDR3. J lost 5 bases, V lost 3 bases, and 1 base had no gene match. CDR3 DNA sequence: TGCAGCGTTGAGGGACAGGGTTATGGCTACACCTTC. As protein: CSVEGQGYGYTF.

The chain carries TRBV5-1 and TRBJ2-3; TRBD2 agrees at 8 bases. Germline V CDR1 and CDR2: SGHRS, YFSETQ. CDR3 size: 16 residues. Trimming took 3 bases from V and 4 from J; bases not matched to a gene: 10. The CDR3 nucleotides are TGCGCCAGCAGCTCCAGGGGAGCGGGGGTGGCAGATACGCAGTATTTT. This gives the protein CASSSRGAGVADTQYF.

The chain joins TRBV6-2 or TRBV6-3 to TRBJ1-5; 8 bases fit TRBD1. The J segment lost 2 bases and the V segment lost 4 bases, leaving 4 bases of the junction unmatched. CDR1 MNHEY and CDR2 SVGEGT come from the germline V gene. The length of the CDR3 is 15 residues. The CDR3 sequence is CASSSGGRGNQPQHF. The CDR3 bases are TGTGCCAGCAGTTCAGGGGGCAGGGGCAATCAGCCCCAGCATTTT.

This clonotype occurred a few times. This chain connects TRBV4-1 to TRBJ2-7; TRBD2 might be the D (6 bases). Trimming took off 1 base at V and 4 bases at J, with 11 bases between the two ends. The CDR3 contains 14 residues. CDR1 MGHRA and CDR2 YSYEKL come from the germline V gene. This CDR3 is CASSQVEGAYEQYF. CDR3 DNA sequence: TGCGCCAGCAGCCAAGTGGAGGGAGCTTACGAGCAGTACTTC.

This clonotype was detected only a few times. This chain joins TRBV7-8 and TRBJ2-5; D uncertain. There are 11 residues in the CDR3. The V gene's germline CDR1 is SGHVS and CDR2 FQNEAQ. Trimming stripped 5 bases from V and 7 bases from J, with 8 bases between. CDR3 in DNA: TGTGCCAGCAGCCAAGAAAGGACCCAGTACTTC. It codes for CASSQERTQYF.

This clonotype was counted only a few times. The gene calls are TRBV28 and TRBJ2-5; 8 bases line up with TRBD1. The V gene's germline CDR1 is MDHEN and CDR2 SYDVKM. The junction had 4 bases not matched to a gene; V was cut back by 9 bases and J by 4 bases. The CDR3 runs to 12 residues. As DNA, the CDR3 is TGTGCCAGTAAACAGGGGGGAGAGACCCAGTACTTC. Translating gives CASKQGGETQYF. Supplemented by reference TRBV28 and TRBJ2-5, the full variable domain reads DVKVTQSSRYLVKRTGEKVFLECVQDMDHENMFWYRQDPGLGLRLIYFSYDVKMKEKGDIPEGYSVSREKKERFSLILESASTNQTSMYLCASKQGGETQYFGPGTRLLVL.

This clonotype was picked up a small number of times. This chain links TRBV19 with TRBJ2-3, with D tentatively TRBD1 (5 bases). CDR3 length equals 17 residues. V lost 4 bases and J lost 0, with 17 bases in between. Germline loops: CDR1 LNHDA, CDR2 SQIVND (reference sequence). The CDR3 DNA sequence: TGTGCCAGTAGTAAAGGGGCCTTCCCCTCTAGCACAGATACGCAGTATTTT. Translating it yields CASSKGAFPSSTDTQYF.

Many counts were recorded for this clonotype. The chain recombines TRBV9 with TRBJ1-4; D is unclear. This CDR3 has 11 amino acids. Trimming took 2 bases from V and 8 from J, leaving 4 bases between them. Per germline, CDR1 SGDLS and CDR2 YYNGEE. Written as DNA, the CDR3 is TGTGCCAGCAGCGTGACAGAAAAACTGTTTTTT. It yields the protein CASSVTEKLFF.

The V call is TRBV12-5, the J call TRBJ2-7; 7 nucleotides line up with TRBD1. The germline V gene encodes CDR1 LGHNT and CDR2 FRNRAP. V trimming: 6 bases; J trimming: 0 bases; junction bases outside the gene matches: 11. The CDR3 runs to 16 residues. The CDR3 loop reads CASGILIRDSSYEQYF. DNA of the CDR3: TGTGCTAGTGGCATCCTAATTCGGGACAGCTCCTACGAGCAGTACTTC.

This clonotype was recorded many times. V usage is TRBV7-9 and J usage is TRBJ2-1, with 9 bases matching TRBD2. V trimming: 3 bases; J trimming: 5 bases; junction bases outside the gene matches: 5. The germline V gene encodes CDR1 SEHNR and CDR2 FQNEAQ (reference sequence). The CDR3 loop spans 15 amino acids. The chain's CDR3 is CASSFLASGDNEQFF. CDR3 DNA sequence: TGTGCCAGCAGCTTCTTGGCTAGCGGGGACAATGAGCAGTTCTTC.

The chain has TRBV4-1 and TRBJ2-1, with 10 bases identical to TRBD2. V lost 0 bases to trimming and J lost 9 bases; unmatched junction nucleotides: 11. The germline gives CDR1 MGHRA, CDR2 YSYEKL. The CDR3 runs to 17 residues. The CDR3 nucleotides are TGCGCCAGCAGCCAAGATAATCCAGCGGGAGGGCCGGGTGAGCAGTTCTTC. Residues: CASSQDNPAGGPGEQFF.

This clonotype was seen only a few times. The chain recombines TRBV29-1 with TRBJ2-7; 7 nucleotides line up with TRBD1. Per germline, CDR1 SQVTM and CDR2 ANQGSEA. V trimming: 5 bases; J trimming: 2 bases; junction bases outside the gene matches: 3. The CDR3 contains 12 residues. The CDR3 DNA sequence: TGCAGCGTTAGACAGGGAGCCTACGAGCAGTACTTC. It codes for CSVRQGAYEQYF.

V and J are TRBV20-1 and TRBJ2-2; D remains unclear. The CDR3 is 15 amino acids. CDR1 and CDR2 from the germline V gene are DFQATT and SNEGSKA (reference sequence). The ends were cut back, 3 bases at V and 4 bases at J, with 15 bases in the middle. CDR3 in DNA: TGCAGTGCTAGGTCCAGCCGAATACCCACCGGGGAGCTGTTTTTT. Residues: CSARSSRIPTGELFF.

This clonotype was seen only a few times. This chain uses TRBV18 with TRBJ2-2; TRBD1 agrees at 7 bases. Unmatched junction bases numbered 4, after V lost 2 bases and J lost 4 bases. Germline-derived CDR1 and CDR2 are KGHSH and LQKENI. The CDR3 covers 15 residues. The CDR3 DNA reads as TGTGCCAGCTCACCAGCCGGGACAGCCACCGGGGAGCTGTTTTTT. This gives the protein CASSPAGTATGELFF. The variable domain in full, with the rest retrieved from reference TRBV18 and TRBJ2-2, is NAGVMQNPRHLVRRRGQEARLRCSPMKGHSHVYWYRQLPEEGLKFMVYLQKENIIDESGMPKERFSAEFPKEGPSILRIQQVVRGDSAAYFCASSPAGTATGELFFGEGSRLTVL.

For the CDR3, the DNA is TGTGCCAGCTCCCGTCAGGGACCTAGCACAGATACGCAGTATTTT. Protein product: CASSRQGPSTDTQYF. The V and J genes are TRBV18 and TRBJ2-3; tentatively, D is TRBD1 or TRBD2 (5 bases each). Trimming shortened V by 6 bases and J by 0 bases, and 13 bases separated the two germline ends. CDR1 and CDR2 (germline): KGHSH, LQKENI. The CDR3 is 15 residues long.

This clonotype was detected a few times. The CDR3 DNA is TGTGCCAGCAGCTTGACAGAGGCCTACGAGCAGTACTTC. This encodes CASSLTEAYEQYF. The chain links TRBV7-9 to TRBJ2-7; TRBD1 is a possible D gene (5 bases). Between the trimmed V and J ends, which lost 3 bases and 2 bases, there was a span of 8 bases. Germline lookup yields CDR1 SEHNR and CDR2 FQNEAQ (reference sequence). This CDR3 has 13 amino acids.

This sequence joins TRBV5-6 and TRBJ1-1; D remains unclear. V lost 4 bases to trimming and J lost 6 bases, with 19 bases between them. The CDR3 length is 15 residues. CDR1 and CDR2 (germline): SGHDT, YYEEEE. The CDR3 reads CASSLMIIYSAEAFF. The CDR3, as DNA: TGTGCCAGCAGCCTAATGATCATATACAGCGCTGAAGCTTTCTTT.

The genes are TRBV20-1 and TRBJ2-3; D call uncertain. CDR1 and CDR2 (germline): DFQATT, SNEGSKA (reference sequence). The V gene lost 1 base and the J gene lost 6 bases, with 8 bases spanning the gap. CDR3 length: 12 residues. The CDR3 is CSARGSLDTQYF. Here the CDR3 DNA reads TGCAGTGCTAGAGGTTCCCTGGATACGCAGTATTTT.

This clonotype showed up just a few times. The chain couples TRBV6-2 or TRBV6-3 to TRBJ1-5; 7 bases are shared with TRBD1. This CDR3 has 15 residues. CDR1 MNHEY and CDR2 SVGEGT come from the germline V gene. V lost 6 bases, J lost 2 bases, and 7 bases stayed unmatched. The CDR3 spells CASRQTGARNQPQHF. CDR3 DNA sequence: TGTGCCAGCAGACAAACAGGGGCTCGCAATCAGCCCCAGCATTTT.

The chain carries TRBV4-3 and TRBJ2-4, with D maybe TRBD1 (6 bases). The CDR3 consists of 17 residues. The germline CDR1 and CDR2 sequences are LGHNA and YSLEER. V gave up 0 bases and J gave up 2 bases, with 14 bases separating them. The CDR3 is CASSQDTPTGPKNIQYF. The CDR3 nucleotides are TGCGCCAGCAGCCAAGATACGCCAACAGGGCCCAAAAACATTCAGTACTTC.

V and J are TRBV7-8 and TRBJ2-1; 13 nucleotides match TRBD2. The V gene's germline CDR1 is SGHVS and CDR2 FQNEAQ. The CDR3 sequence is 19 residues long. V gave up 5 bases and J gave up 8 bases; unmatched junction bases: 18. In DNA form, the CDR3 reads TGTGCCAGCAGCGAAAGAGGCGGACTAGCGGGGGTGGGGATATATGAGCAGTTCTTC. Translation gives CASSERGGLAGVGIYEQFF.

The chain uses TRBV4-1 and TRBJ2-3; D is possibly TRBD1 (6 bases). V was pared by 0 bases and J by 5 bases, with 18 bases between. Germline CDR1 and CDR2: MGHRA and YSYEKL. The CDR3 contains 17 residues. CDR3 residues: CASSQDRWPGALDTQYF. DNA for the CDR3: TGCGCCAGCAGCCAAGATAGATGGCCAGGGGCGTTAGATACGCAGTATTTT.

This clonotype was detected a few times. The chain combines TRBV7-2 with TRBJ1-1; D uncertain. There are 14 residues in the CDR3. In germline, CDR1 is SGHTA, CDR2 FQGNSA. Trimming took off 5 bases at V and 0 bases at J, with 10 bases between the two ends. CDR3 region: CASSLGLMNTEAFF. The CDR3 nucleotides read TGTGCCAGCAGCCTCGGGCTCATGAACACTGAAGCTTTCTTT.